This paragraph covers one T cell receptor (beta chain) sequence. Its cognate antigen is unknown. Trimming removed 1 base at V and 5 bases at J, with 17 bases between. This CDR3 comprises 16 residues. Per the germline V gene, CDR1 is MNHNS and CDR2 is SASEGT. 13 Jbeta primers and 60 Vbeta primers were used for the PCR. Profiling relied on immunoSEQ multiplex PCR, and the TCRdb table lists in-frame clones only, not all of them. The sample totals tens of thousands of clones; its top ten clones hold 1.1%. This specimen belongs to a study of cytomegalovirus exposure and HLA in healthy donors. Notes on the study in general: Clonal expansion was found to be greater in HLA-associated TCR beta chains than in equally common others in a later analysis.

The rearrangement uses TRBV6-1 and TRBJ1-2; a weak D match, TRBD1 (5 bases). The sequence was obtained from a woman under 40 in good health and CMV-seronegative. Sequences were obtained from PBMCs. Written as DNA, the CDR3 is TGTGCCAGCAGTGAAGTGCGACAGCCGAAAGCGTATGGCTACACCTTC. Its protein product is CASSEVRQPKAYGYTF.